These 8 T cell receptor beta chains came from one sample sequenced in a study of T cell responses to AZD1222 COVID-19 vaccine. The repertoire was sequenced with immunoSEQ multiplex PCR; TCRdb's copy has only in-frame clones and lacks some. Of under 130,000 clones listed, 92% are singletons. The sample in question was peripheral blood, obtained on day 0 of AZD1222 vaccination. These receptors all come from an adult in good health.

The chain employs TRBV5-4 and TRBJ2-2, with 9 nucleotides matching TRBD2. Germline CDR1 and CDR2: SGHNT and YYREEE (reference sequence). With V trimmed by 2 bases and J by 3 bases, 5 bases remained unmatched. The CDR3 covers 16 residues. CDR3 sequence (DNA): TGTGCCAGCAGCTTTGGCGGGAGGGCCCACACCGGGGAGCTGTTTTTT. This translates into CASSFGGRAHTGELFF.

A word on this clone: The junction differs from germline at one of its ends, possibly a read error. The chain has TRBV4-3 and TRBJ2-3; a possible D gene is TRBD1 (5 bases). The CDR3 sequence is 15 residues long. The germline V gene has CDR1 LGHNA and CDR2 YSLEER. This CDR3 reads CASSQDDQGTDTQYF. The CDR3 DNA reads as TGCGCCAGCAGCCAAGACGACCAGGGCACGGATACGCAGTATTTT.

V is TRBV28 and J is TRBJ2-7; 8 bases agree with TRBD2. CDR3 size: 13 residues. CDR1 and CDR2 from the germline V gene are MDHEN and SYDVKM. V shed 6 bases and J 2 bases; nucleotides not matched to a gene: 3. CDR3 sequence: CASRRTSPYEQYF. The CDR3 DNA reads TGTGCCAGCAGGCGGACTAGCCCCTACGAGCAGTACTTC.

This clone was seen just once. The chain combines TRBV15 with TRBJ2-5, with D perhaps matching TRBD2 (5 bases). Deletions cut 2 bases from V and 4 bases from J, with 14 bases between. Germline V gene data show CDR1 as LNHNV and CDR2 as YYDKDF (reference sequence). The CDR3 runs 15 residues. The CDR3 region has the DNA TGTGCCACCAGCAGAACCACTCGGGGAGTAGAGACCCAGTACTTC. Amino acids: CATSRTTRGVETQYF.

V usage is TRBV6-5 and J usage is TRBJ2-1; the match to TRBD2 covers 8 bases. The junction had 5 bases not matched to a gene; V was cut back by 2 bases and J by 5 bases. CDR1 and CDR2 from the germline V gene are MNHEY and SVGAGI. The CDR3 length is 15 residues. The CDR3: CASSYTGGSNNEQFF. The CDR3 DNA reads as TGTGCCAGCAGTTACACGGGAGGGTCAAACAATGAGCAGTTCTTC.

This clone turned up a few times. The rearrangement uses TRBV5-1 and TRBJ1-6; D is perhaps TRBD1 (5 bases). Trimming removed 0 bases at V and 6 bases at J, with 13 bases between. The CDR3 has 16 amino acids. Germline lookup yields CDR1 SGHRS and CDR2 YFSETQ. The CDR3 here is CASSLDSQGSNSPLHF. In DNA, the CDR3 is TGCGCCAGCAGCTTGGATTCCCAGGGTTCTAATTCACCCCTCCACTTT. The full variable domain, in which reference TRBV5-1 and TRBJ1-6 provide the parts outside the CDR3, is KAGVTQTPRYLIKTRGQQVTLSCSPISGHRSVSWYQQTPGQGLQFLFEYFSETQRNKGNFPGRFSGRQFSNSRSEMNVSTLELGDSALYLCASSLDSQGSNSPLHFGNGTRLTVT.

The rearrangement uses TRBV6-2 or TRBV6-3 and TRBJ1-5, with D tentatively TRBD1 (5 bases). V dropped 2 bases and J dropped 6 bases, with 14 bases sitting between them. CDR3 length: 15 amino acids. Germline CDR1 MNHEY, CDR2 SVGEGT. CDR3 amino acids: CASSYGSGMGQPQHF. The CDR3 DNA reads as TGTGCCAGCAGTTACGGGTCAGGGATGGGTCAGCCCCAGCATTTT.

The chain recombines TRBV6-6 with TRBJ2-3, with D tentatively TRBD1 (5 bases). The germline V gene has CDR1 MNHNY and CDR2 SVGAGI (reference sequence). The ends were cut back, 4 bases at V and 5 bases at J, with 16 bases in the middle. The length of the CDR3 is 15 residues. The CDR3 loop is CASSSSVNRGDTQYF. In nucleotides, the CDR3 is TGTGCCAGCAGTTCCTCAGTGAATAGGGGAGATACGCAGTATTTT.